Sequencing of this T cell receptor beta chain was carried out in a study of T cell responses to AZD1222 COVID-19 vaccine (dated by TCRdb to 2020 to 2023). About the full investigation: AZD1222 recipients given second doses at about 4 weeks or at about 12 weeks were pooled, since spike-specific TCR depth and breadth were not found to differ between the two schedules. TCR sequencing covered over 230 trial participants: 200 to 220 given two doses of AZD1222 and 26 given two doses of MenACWY control vaccine. Trial participants were enrolled into age subgroups of 18-55, 56-69 and 70-plus years, which contained 148, 28 and 57 TCR-sequenced participants, respectively. Study-wide findings and limitations: Reportedly, almost half of the unique spike-specific TCRs recognized epitopes lying outside the regions that are mutated in the B.1.351 and B.1.1.7 variants. Because no day 14 peak-response samples were available, repertoires were characterized only after the peak T cell response. Participants were mostly white British, with more females than males. The authors suggested clonal diversity may have been underestimated. Conclusions about previously exposed vaccinees are limited because only five to seven AZD1222 recipients were SARS-CoV-2 seropositive at baseline. CD4 TCRs associated with the vaccine covered the entire spike protein, and the dominant responses were in regions 160-218 and 743-854. In the small 56-69-year group, the increase in depth fell short of significance, most likely because of low power. Spike-specific TCR breadth and depth rose significantly after two AZD1222 doses compared with day 0 and with MenACWY recipients.

In the germline V gene, CDR1 corresponds to KGHDR and CDR2 to SFDVKD. Measured from the cysteine to the phenylalanine, the CDR3 is 14 residues long. Left in the record is the CDR3 DNA by itself, 42 bases read in frame from the first base. The junction shows trimming of 3 bases on V and 6 bases on J, plus 13 bases between the germline ends. Reading the label with the study, this specimen's time point is: baseline before first vaccination. Vaccinee samples were obtained from the UK trials COV001 and COV002, which included a single-blind randomized controlled phase 2/3 trial of AZD1222 (ChAdOx1 nCoV-19) in healthy adults. For TCRbeta chain sequencing, PBMC samples were collected from trial participants at day 0 and at day 28 after the second dose. A word on this clone: Its antigen target is currently unknown. No per-base quality is available; no much larger clone lies one base away.

The CDR3 regions of human TCRbeta chains were analyzed by immunosequencing. On the authors' methods: Repertoire TCRs were matched against a reference library of SARS-CoV-2-specific TCRs generated with the MIRA antigen-specificity platform. Breadth was defined as the fraction of unique TCRs that were SARS-CoV-2-associated. Depth was defined as the fraction of total T cells that were SARS-CoV-2-associated. Each spike-specific TCR was assigned to its reactive spike region and to a CD4 or CD8 class using the MIRA data. Log10-transformed breadth and depth values were compared by one-way ANOVA with Sidak's multiple comparisons tests. Sourced from immuneACCESS, this table was stored by TCRdb with only in-frame sequences that have V and J called. A share of the clones is absent; for the studies checked, an unresolved V gene accounts for under half, and the remainder has no known explanation. V and J calls and clone size follow that table, whereas D and trimming were derived from the DNA. This sample has around 140,000 clones in its table, and approximately 93% of those were observed once. The ten largest clonotypes hold approximately 5.4% of the sample.

The sequence links TRBV24-1 to TRBJ1-1; a weak D assignment points to TRBD1 (5 bases agree). The sequences come from peripheral blood, collected on day 0 of AZD1222 vaccination. The TCR sequence derives from an adult in good health. The CDR3 protein sequence reads: CATSDEPDSSEAFF. Read as DNA, the sequence is TGTGCCACCAGTGATGAACCCGACAGCTCTGAAGCTTTCTTT.